One and the same sample provided the 2 T cell receptor beta chains below, sequenced in a study of OX40 agonist ivuxolimab in advanced cancers. The protocol was immunoSEQ multiplex PCR, while the TCRdb copy is restricted to in-frame clones and leaves out a portion. Of about 96,000 clones listed, 90% are singletons. This specimen was CD4+ or CD8+ T cells sorted from blood, taken in a trial of the OX40 agonist ivuxolimab. The receptors were sampled from an adult with an advanced solid tumor such as melanoma, head and neck, liver or kidney cancer.

The chain is built from TRBV5-6 and TRBJ2-7, with D tentatively TRBD1 or TRBD2 (6 bases each). Trimming took off 5 bases at V and 3 bases at J, with 21 bases between the two ends. In germline, CDR1 is SGHDT, CDR2 YYEEEE. This CDR3 is 16 amino acids long. The CDR3 protein is CASSPALRGVLYEQYF. The CDR3 DNA follows: TGTGCCAGCAGTCCGGCCTTAAGGGGGGTTCTCTACGAGCAGTACTTC.

The genes are TRBV28 and TRBJ1-6; D may be TRBD1 (5 bases). Trimming took 2 bases from V and 5 from J, leaving 13 bases between them. Germline-derived CDR1 and CDR2 are MDHEN and SYDVKM. The CDR3 totals 16 residues. CDR3 amino acids: CASSLDGGQDNSPLHF. The CDR3 nucleotides are TGTGCCAGCAGTTTAGATGGGGGTCAGGATAATTCACCCCTCCACTTT.